There are many counts of the clone carrying this T cell receptor (beta chain). The antigen is unknown. This entry belongs to a study of T cells in Graves' hyperthyroidism and ophthalmopathy. Study-wide results and limits: Expanded thyroid clonotypes (above 0.001) were mostly also found in blood. Stable hyperthyroidism was told apart from ophthalmopathy by a model built on 13 V-J features.

Trimming cost V 0 bases and J 2 bases; bases outside gene matches: 3. The CDR3 runs to 16 residues. CDR1 is ENHRY and CDR2 is SYGVKD in the germline V gene. TCR beta CDR3 sequences were amplified from RNA transcripts. The study used the HTBI primer set for a first-round RT-PCR of the TCR CDR3. A single record per CDR3 protein comes from TCRdb applying MiXCR to the multiplex PCR reads. Of around 540,000 distinct CDR3 sequences in the sample, about half were seen once. Stable Graves' hyperthyroidism denoted no ophthalmopathy progression over 18 months. Those patients with uncontrolled infection, other autoimmune disease, pregnancy or lactation were excluded.

The receptor comes from a woman in her late teens or twenties with Graves' hyperthyroidism. This chain uses TRBV10-3 with TRBJ2-5; 10 bases match TRBD2. The source material was peripheral blood or thyroid tissue (not recorded which). The CDR3 DNA follows: TGTGCCATCAGTGAGTCGTTACTAGCGGGACAAGAGACCCAGTACTTC. It yields the protein CAISESLLAGQETQYF.